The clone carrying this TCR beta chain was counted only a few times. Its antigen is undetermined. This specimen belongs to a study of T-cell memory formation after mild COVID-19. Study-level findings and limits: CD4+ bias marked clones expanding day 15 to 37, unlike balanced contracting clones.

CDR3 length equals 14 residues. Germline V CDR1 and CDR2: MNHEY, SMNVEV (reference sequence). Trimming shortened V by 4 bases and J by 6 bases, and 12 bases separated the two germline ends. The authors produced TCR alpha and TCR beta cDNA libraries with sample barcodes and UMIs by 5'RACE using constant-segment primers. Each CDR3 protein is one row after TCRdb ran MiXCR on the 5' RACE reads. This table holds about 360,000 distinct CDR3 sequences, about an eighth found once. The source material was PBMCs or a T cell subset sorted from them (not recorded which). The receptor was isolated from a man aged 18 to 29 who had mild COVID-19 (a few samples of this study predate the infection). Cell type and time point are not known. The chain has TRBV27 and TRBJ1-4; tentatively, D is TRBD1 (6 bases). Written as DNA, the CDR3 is TGTGCCAGCAGTTCCCCGGGGGCGTATGAAAAACTGTTTTTT. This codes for CASSSPGAYEKLFF.